Listed here are 21 T cell receptor beta chains from one sample, sequenced in a study of control samples from healthy donors and cancer patients. This table comes from immunoSEQ multiplex PCR, and its TCRdb copy is limited to in-frame clones, with some not included. The sample carries around 140,000 clones, approximately 94% recorded once. The specimen was blood. The source of these receptors is a man aged 35 to 55 in good health.

CDR3 in DNA: TGTGCCAGCGGGACAGGTTCGACAGATACGCAGTATTTT. Translating it yields CASGTGSTDTQYF. The rearrangement links TRBV27 to TRBJ2-3; the match to TRBD1 covers 8 bases. Per germline, CDR1 MNHEY and CDR2 SMNVEV (reference sequence). With V trimmed by 8 bases and J by 3 bases, 4 bases remained unmatched. This CDR3 is built from 13 residues.

This chain uses TRBV9 with TRBJ1-4, with D unresolved. Germline CDR1 SGDLS, CDR2 YYNGEE. There are 14 residues in the CDR3. V lost 0 bases and J 8 bases, leaving 11 bases between the germline ends. CDR3 sequence (DNA): TGTGCCAGCAGCGTAGGGGTAGGAAACGAAAAACTGTTTTTT. Translation: CASSVGVGNEKLFF.

The chain carries TRBV3-1 (or the pseudogene TRBV3-2) and TRBJ1-4, with D maybe TRBD1 (5 bases). This CDR3 has 15 amino acids. CDR1 is LGHDT, CDR2 YNNKEL, per germline (reference sequence). V was shortened by 0 bases and J by 6 bases, with 11 bases between the two germline ends. The CDR3 is CASSQDPGPYEKLFF. CDR3 nucleotide sequence: TGTGCCAGCAGCCAAGATCCAGGGCCTTATGAAAAACTGTTTTTT.

The chain combines TRBV4-1 with TRBJ2-5; 8 nucleotides match TRBD1. Trimming cost V 0 bases and J 5 bases; bases outside gene matches: 11. Germline V gene sequence: CDR1 MGHRA, CDR2 YSYEKL. The CDR3 has 17 residues. CDR3 DNA: TGCGCCAGCAGCCAAGAAGGTACAGGGGGTTTACAGGAGACCCAGTACTTC. Encoded protein: CASSQEGTGGLQETQYF.

The CDR3 DNA is TGTGCCAGCAGTTTAGTCAGGGTGGTGGAGACCCAGTACTTC. Translation: CASSLVRVVETQYF. The V gene is TRBV28, the J gene TRBJ2-5, with D perhaps TRBD1 (5 bases). The germline V gene encodes CDR1 MDHEN and CDR2 SYDVKM. V was pared by 2 bases and J by 5 bases, with 12 bases between. This CDR3 has 14 amino acids.

The J gene is TRBJ1-4, the V gene TRBV11-2; TRBD1 agrees at 9 bases. The J segment lost 7 bases and the V segment lost 1 base, leaving 4 bases of the junction unmatched. CDR3 length: 15 amino acids. From germline, CDR1 is SGHAT and CDR2 FQNNGV. CDR3 in amino acids: CASSLGRDRVEKLFF. The CDR3 coding sequence is TGTGCCAGCAGCTTAGGCCGGGACAGGGTTGAAAAACTGTTTTTT.

The chain has TRBV5-1 and TRBJ2-4, with D possibly matching TRBD1 (5 bases). This CDR3 has 14 amino acids. The germline V gene encodes CDR1 SGHRS and CDR2 YFSETQ. The V end was cut by 2 bases, the J end by 8 bases, with 14 bases between. The CDR3 loop is CASSFQDTWDIQYF. The CDR3 coding sequence is TGCGCCAGCAGCTTTCAGGACACCTGGGACATTCAGTACTTC.

The chain uses TRBV7-9 and TRBJ1-1, with D maybe TRBD1 (6 bases). CDR3 size: 11 residues. V was trimmed by 6 bases and J by 6 bases, leaving 8 bases between them. The germline gives CDR1 SEHNR, CDR2 FQNEAQ (reference sequence). CDR3 in amino acids: CASRGGAEAFF. The CDR3 coding sequence is TGTGCCAGCAGAGGGGGGGCTGAAGCTTTCTTT.

J is TRBJ2-7 and V is TRBV6-2 or TRBV6-3, with D uncertain. With 2 bases removed from V and 11 bases from J, the gap between germline ends came to 10 bases. CDR1 and CDR2 from the germline V gene are MNHEY and SVGEGT. There are 11 residues in the CDR3. The CDR3 here is CASSYLGPEYF. CDR3 DNA: TGTGCCAGCAGTTACCTCGGACCAGAGTACTTC.

This chain connects TRBV6-5 to TRBJ1-6, with 7 bases identical to TRBD1. The CDR3 has 14 residues. CDR1 and CDR2 (germline): MNHEY, SVGAGI. V dropped 5 bases and J dropped 6; count of bases not matched to a gene: 4. The CDR3, as DNA: TGTGCCAGCAGTAAACGGGACAGTAATTCACCCCTCCACTTT. Translation: CASSKRDSNSPLHF.

The gene calls are TRBV6-2 or TRBV6-3 and TRBJ2-2; TRBD2 matches 8 bases. Looked up from germline, CDR1 is MNHEY and CDR2 is SVGEGT. After removal of 2 bases from V and 1 base from J, the junction contained 9 bases not matched to a gene. The length of the CDR3 is 18 residues. The CDR3 coding sequence is TGTGCCAGCAGTTACATGGTCGTCAGCGGGAGGAACACCGGGGAGCTGTTTTTT. The encoded protein is CASSYMVVSGRNTGELFF.

This clone was recorded once. The rearrangement joins TRBV4-2 to TRBJ1-4; TRBD1 might be the D (6 bases). Germline values: CDR1 LGHNA, CDR2 YNFKEQ. V was clipped by 1 base and J by 3 bases, with 9 bases between them. The CDR3 consists of 15 residues. The CDR3 is CASSQADRSNEKLFF. In DNA form, the CDR3 reads TGTGCCAGCAGCCAAGCCGACAGGTCTAATGAAAAACTGTTTTTT.

The J gene is TRBJ2-7, the V gene TRBV5-6; 9 bases are shared with TRBD1. The CDR3 sequence is 14 residues long. CDR1 and CDR2 from the germline V gene are SGHDT and YYEEEE. V shed 4 bases and J 2 bases; nucleotides not matched to a gene: 4. This CDR3 reads CASSRGTGTYEQYF. The CDR3 DNA sequence: TGTGCCAGCAGCCGTGGGACAGGGACCTACGAGCAGTACTTC.

The chain combines TRBV3-1 (or the pseudogene TRBV3-2) with TRBJ2-7, with D perhaps TRBD1 (6 bases). CDR3 size: 14 residues. Trimming removed 1 base from V and 3 bases from J, with 10 bases in between. Germline assignment: CDR1 LGHDT and CDR2 YNNKEL (reference sequence). CDR3 region: CASSQVPGHYEQYF. CDR3 sequence (DNA): TGTGCCAGCAGCCAAGTGCCGGGACACTACGAGCAGTACTTC.

J is TRBJ1-4 and V is TRBV7-2; 11 nucleotides line up with TRBD1. With V trimmed by 5 bases and J by 3 bases, 5 bases remained unmatched. Per germline, CDR1 SGHTA and CDR2 FQGNSA. The CDR3 covers 16 residues. CDR3 sequence: CASSGDRGTANEKLFF. In DNA form, the CDR3 reads TGTGCCAGCAGCGGGGACAGGGGGACGGCTAATGAAAAACTGTTTTTT.

The CDR3 DNA is TGCGCCAGCAGTGACTGGGTAACCTACGAGCAGTACTTC. It specifies CASSDWVTYEQYF. This chain uses TRBV10-2 with TRBJ2-7; D not resolved. The V end lost 3 bases, the J end lost 2 bases, and 8 bases lay between the germline ends. The CDR3 consists of 13 residues. Germline CDR1 reads WSHSY; CDR2 reads SAAADI.

CDR3 coding DNA: TGTGCCAGCAGTTTATCGGGGACAGGCGCTGGCTACACCTTC. Protein: CASSLSGTGAGYTF. The chain is built from TRBV27 and TRBJ1-2, with 8 bases lining up with TRBD1. Germline V lookup: CDR1 MNHEY, CDR2 SMNVEV (reference sequence). J was trimmed by 7 bases and V by 0 bases; bases with no gene match: 4. This CDR3 contains 14 residues.

This chain joins TRBV20-1 and TRBJ1-4; no clear D. Germline CDR1 is DFQATT and CDR2 is SNEGSKA (reference sequence). The germline V and J ends were trimmed by 6 bases and 5 bases, with 4 bases remaining between them. CDR3 length equals 10 residues. The CDR3 spells CSAENEKLFF. CDR3 bases: TGCAGTGCAGAGAATGAAAAACTGTTTTTT.

This rearrangement joins TRBV9 to TRBJ2-7; TRBD1 or TRBD2 may be the D gene (5 bases each). CDR3 size: 15 residues. Trimming took off 4 bases at V and 2 bases at J, with 16 bases between the two ends. Per the germline V gene, CDR1 is SGDLS and CDR2 is YYNGEE. The DNA for the CDR3 is TGTGCCAGCAGCCCCGATGATGGGACCGCCTACGAGCAGTACTTC. Encoded protein: CASSPDDGTAYEQYF.

The V call is TRBV6-4, the J call TRBJ1-5; 7 bases agree with TRBD1. CDR1 and CDR2 (germline): MRHNA, SNTAGT. V lost 6 bases to trimming and J lost 5 bases; unmatched junction nucleotides: 16. This CDR3 region has 17 residues. The CDR3 here is CASRRGGVGGIHQPQHF. The CDR3 DNA follows: TGTGCCAGCAGAAGGGGAGGGGTAGGGGGCATCCATCAGCCCCAGCATTTT.

The gene calls are TRBV7-9 and TRBJ2-7; 7 bases agree with TRBD1. CDR3 length equals 15 residues. Losses at the gene ends were 3 bases for V and 3 bases for J; bases not matched to a gene: 8. Germline lookup yields CDR1 SEHNR and CDR2 FQNEAQ (reference sequence). CDR3 sequence: CASSLEGTDFYEQYF. The CDR3 DNA reads as TGTGCCAGCAGCTTGGAAGGGACAGATTTCTACGAGCAGTACTTC.